This TCR beta chain originates from a study of blood T cell repertoires in COVID-19. Data came from immunoSEQ multiplex PCR; TCRdb stores just in-frame clones and leaves some out. The sample shows 25,000 to 30,000 clones, around 82% of them seen only once. The junction had 10 bases not matched to a gene; V was cut back by 5 bases and J by 1 base. The CDR3 is 17 residues long. From germline, CDR1 is LNHDA and CDR2 SQIVND (reference sequence). The sequenced sample was peripheral blood. The receptor was derived from a man older than 75 with active or convalescent COVID-19. The chain recombines TRBV19 with TRBJ1-5; 8 bases align to TRBD1. CDR3 in DNA: TGTGCCAGTAGTCCGAGGACAGGGAGGATGAGCAATCAGCCCCAGCATTTT. It translates to CASSPRTGRMSNQPQHF.